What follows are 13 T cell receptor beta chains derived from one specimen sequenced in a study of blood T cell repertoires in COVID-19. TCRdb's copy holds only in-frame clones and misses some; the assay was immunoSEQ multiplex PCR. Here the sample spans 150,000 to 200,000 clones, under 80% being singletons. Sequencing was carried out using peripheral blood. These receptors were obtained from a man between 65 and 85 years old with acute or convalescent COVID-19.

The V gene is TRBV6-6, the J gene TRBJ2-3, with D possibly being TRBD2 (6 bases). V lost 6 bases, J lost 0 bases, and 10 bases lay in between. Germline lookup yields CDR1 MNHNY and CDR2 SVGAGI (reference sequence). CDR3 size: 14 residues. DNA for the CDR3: TGTGCCAGCAGCGGGGGATCTAGCACAGATACGCAGTATTTT. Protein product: CASSGGSSTDTQYF.

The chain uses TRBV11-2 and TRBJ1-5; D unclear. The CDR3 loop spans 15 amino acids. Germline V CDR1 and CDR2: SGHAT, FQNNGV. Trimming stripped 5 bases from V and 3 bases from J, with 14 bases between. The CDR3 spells CASSPTPDNNQPQHF. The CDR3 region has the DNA TGTGCCAGCAGCCCAACCCCAGACAACAATCAGCCCCAGCATTTT. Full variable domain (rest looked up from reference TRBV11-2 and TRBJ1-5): EAGVAQSPRYKIIEKRQSVAFWCNPISGHATLYWYQQILGQGPKLLIQFQNNGVVDDSQLPKDRFSAERLKGVDSTLKIQPAKLEDSAVYLCASSPTPDNNQPQHFGDGTRLSIL.

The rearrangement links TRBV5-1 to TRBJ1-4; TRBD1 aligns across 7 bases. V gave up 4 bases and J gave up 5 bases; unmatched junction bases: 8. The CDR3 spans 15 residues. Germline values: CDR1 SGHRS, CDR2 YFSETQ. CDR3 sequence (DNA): TGCGCCAGCAGCAGTGCGGGACAGCAGAATGAAAAACTGTTTTTT. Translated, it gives CASSSAGQQNEKLFF.

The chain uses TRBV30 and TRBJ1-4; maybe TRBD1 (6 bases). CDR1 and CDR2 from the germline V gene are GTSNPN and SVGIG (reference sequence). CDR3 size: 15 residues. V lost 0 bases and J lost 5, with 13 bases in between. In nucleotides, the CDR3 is TGTGCCTGGAGTGTAAAGGGTGGACAGAATGAAAAACTGTTTTTT. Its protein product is CAWSVKGGQNEKLFF.

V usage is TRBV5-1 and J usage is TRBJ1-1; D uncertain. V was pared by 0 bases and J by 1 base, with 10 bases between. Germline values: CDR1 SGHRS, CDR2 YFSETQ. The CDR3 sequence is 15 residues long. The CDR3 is CASSLGGARNTEAFF. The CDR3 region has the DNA TGCGCCAGCAGCTTGGGAGGAGCCCGGAACACTGAAGCTTTCTTT.

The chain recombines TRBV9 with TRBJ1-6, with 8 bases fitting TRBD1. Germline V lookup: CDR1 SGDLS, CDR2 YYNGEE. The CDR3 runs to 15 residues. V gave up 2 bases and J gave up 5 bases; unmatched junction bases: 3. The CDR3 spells CASSVDRGDNSPLHF. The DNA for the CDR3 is TGTGCCAGCAGCGTCGACAGGGGAGATAATTCACCCCTCCACTTT.

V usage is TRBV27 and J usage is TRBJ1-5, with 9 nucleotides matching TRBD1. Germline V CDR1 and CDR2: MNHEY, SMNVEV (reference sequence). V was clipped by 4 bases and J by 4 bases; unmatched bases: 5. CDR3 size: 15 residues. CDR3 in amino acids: CASSWAGTGNQPQHF. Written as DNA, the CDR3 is TGTGCCAGCAGTTGGGCCGGGACAGGGAATCAGCCCCAGCATTTT.

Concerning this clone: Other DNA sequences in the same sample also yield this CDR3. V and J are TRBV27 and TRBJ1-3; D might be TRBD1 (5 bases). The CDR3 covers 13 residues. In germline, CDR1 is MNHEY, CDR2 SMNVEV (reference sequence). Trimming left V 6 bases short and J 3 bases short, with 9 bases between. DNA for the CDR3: TGTGCCAGCAGCTCGGGGGGTGGAAACACCATATATTTT. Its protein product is CASSSGGGNTIYF.

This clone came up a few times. This CDR3 reads CASGTTGIDGYTF. The CDR3 DNA sequence: TGTGCTAGTGGCACGACAGGGATCGACGGCTACACCTTC. The J gene is TRBJ1-2, the V gene TRBV12-5, with 7 bases identical to TRBD1. Germline V gene data show CDR1 as LGHNT and CDR2 as FRNRAP. V lost 6 bases, J lost 8 bases, and 9 bases stayed unmatched. This CDR3 has 13 residues.

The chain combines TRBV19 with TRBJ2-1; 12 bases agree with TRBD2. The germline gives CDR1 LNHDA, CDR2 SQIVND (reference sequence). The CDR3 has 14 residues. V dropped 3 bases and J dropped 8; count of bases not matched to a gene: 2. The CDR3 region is CASSMLAGGYEQFF. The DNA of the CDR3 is TGTGCCAGTAGTATGCTAGCGGGGGGGTATGAGCAGTTCTTC.

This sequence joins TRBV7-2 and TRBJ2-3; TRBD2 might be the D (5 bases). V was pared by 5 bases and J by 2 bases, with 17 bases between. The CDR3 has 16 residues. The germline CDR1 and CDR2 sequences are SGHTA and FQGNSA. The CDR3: CASSPRVSATTDTQYF. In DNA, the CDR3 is TGTGCCAGCAGCCCCCGGGTTAGCGCGACCACAGATACGCAGTATTTT.

The CDR3, as DNA: TGTGCCATCAGCGCAGGGACAGAGGGTATCTATGGCTACACCTTC. Its translation: CAISAGTEGIYGYTF. The V gene is TRBV10-3, the J gene TRBJ1-2, with 7 bases fitting TRBD1. The trim removed 6 bases at V and 4 bases at J, leaving 11 bases unmatched. The CDR3 spans 15 residues. Germline loops: CDR1 ENHRY, CDR2 SYGVKD.

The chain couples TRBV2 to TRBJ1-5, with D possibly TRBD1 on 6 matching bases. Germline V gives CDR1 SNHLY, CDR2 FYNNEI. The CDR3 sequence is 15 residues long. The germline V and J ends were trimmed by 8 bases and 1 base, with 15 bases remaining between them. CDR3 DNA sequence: TGTGCCAGCGGGCGGGGGCTGGGCAGCAATCAGCCCCAGCATTTT. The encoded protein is CASGRGLGSNQPQHF.